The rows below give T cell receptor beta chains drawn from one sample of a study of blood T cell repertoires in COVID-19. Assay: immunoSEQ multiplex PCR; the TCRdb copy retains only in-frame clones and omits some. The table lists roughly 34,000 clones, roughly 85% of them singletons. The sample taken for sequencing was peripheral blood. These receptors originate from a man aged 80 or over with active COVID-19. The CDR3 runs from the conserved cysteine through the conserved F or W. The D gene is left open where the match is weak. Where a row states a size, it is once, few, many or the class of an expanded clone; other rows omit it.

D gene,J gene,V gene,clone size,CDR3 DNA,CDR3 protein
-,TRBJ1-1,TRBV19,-,TGTGCCAGGAAACAGAAGAACACTGAAGCTTTCTTT,CARKQKNTEAFF
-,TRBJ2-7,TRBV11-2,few,TGTGCCAGCAGCTTAGATCTCCCACAGCCATACGAGCAGTACTTC,CASSLDLPQPYEQYF
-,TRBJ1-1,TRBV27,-,TGTGCCAGCAGTTCGGGGTTGAACACTGAAGCTTTCTTT,CASSSGLNTEAFF
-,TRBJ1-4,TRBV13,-,TGTGCCAGCAGCTTCGGGAATGTGAAACTGTTTTTT,CASSFGNVKLFF
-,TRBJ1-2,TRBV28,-,TGTGCCAGCAGTTTAAGGGGTCATGGCTACACCTTC,CASSLRGHGYTF
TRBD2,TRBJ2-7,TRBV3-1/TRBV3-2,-,TGTGCCAGCAGCCAAGGGACTAGCGGGCTCTACGAGCAGTACTTC,CASSQGTSGLYEQYF
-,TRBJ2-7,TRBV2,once,TGTGCCAGCGGGGACAACAAACCGGCCGAGCAGTACTTC,CASGDNKPAEQYF
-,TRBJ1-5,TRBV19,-,TGTGCCAGTAGTATAGGGGGGCCGGTCCAGCCCCAGCATTTT,CASSIGGPVQPQHF
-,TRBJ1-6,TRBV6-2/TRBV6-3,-,TGTGCCAGCAGTGACCAGGGGCCTTTCCGTTCACCCCTCCACTTT,CASSDQGPFRSPLHF
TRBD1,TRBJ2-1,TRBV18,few,TGTGCCAGCTCACCGATCCAGGGGGCGCGGTACAATGAGCAGTTCTTC,CASSPIQGARYNEQFF
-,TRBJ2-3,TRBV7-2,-,TGTGCCAGCAGCTTGGTGAGCGGGTCGGCTAGCACAGATACGCAGTATTTT,CASSLVSGSASTDTQYF
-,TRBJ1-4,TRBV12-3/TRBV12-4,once,TGTGCCAGCGGAAGGTGGGGGGATGAAAAACTGTTTTTT,CASGRWGDEKLFF
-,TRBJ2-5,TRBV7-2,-,TGTGCCAGCAGCTTAGGACTAGAGGAGACCCAGTACTTC,CASSLGLEETQYF
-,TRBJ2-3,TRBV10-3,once,TGTGCCATCAGTGAGGGCGGATCCACAGATACGCAGTATTTT,CAISEGGSTDTQYF
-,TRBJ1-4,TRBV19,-,TGTGCCAGTAGCGGGGGGGATGAAAAACTGTTTTTT,CASSGGDEKLFF
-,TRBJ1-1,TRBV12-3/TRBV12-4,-,TGTGCCAGCAGTCTCGACAGGTACACTGAAGCTTTCTTT,CASSLDRYTEAFF
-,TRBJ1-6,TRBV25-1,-,TGTGCCAGCACCGGAGGGGGGGCTAATTCACCCCTCCACTTT,CASTGGGANSPLHF
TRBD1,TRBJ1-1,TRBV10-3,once,TGTGCCATCAGTGAGCCGGGACAGGGAGGTGGGGAAGCTTTCTTT,CAISEPGQGGGEAFF
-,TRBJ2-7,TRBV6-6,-,TGTGCCAGCAGTAGTCCTCAGGGTGGCTCCTACGAGCAGTACTTC,CASSSPQGGSYEQYF
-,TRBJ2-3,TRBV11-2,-,TGTGCCAGCAGCTTAATGCTAGGTGCAGATACGCAGTATTTT,CASSLMLGADTQYF
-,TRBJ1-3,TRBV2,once,TGTGCCAGCAGGGGGACATTCGGAAACACCATATATTTT,CASRGTFGNTIYF
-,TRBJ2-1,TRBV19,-,TGTGCCAGTAGTATATCAGGGTATCACAATGAGCAGTTCTTC,CASSISGYHNEQFF
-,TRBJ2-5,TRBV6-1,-,TGTGCCAGCAGTGAAGACAACAGCCAAGAGACCCAGTACTTC,CASSEDNSQETQYF
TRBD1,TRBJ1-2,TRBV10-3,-,TGTGCCATCAGTGATTCTAGGGACAGGGAATATGGCTACACCTTC,CAISDSRDREYGYTF
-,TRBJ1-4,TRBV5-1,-,TGCGCCAGCAGCTTTAGCCAAGTCGGAATTGAAAAACTGTTTTTT,CASSFSQVGIEKLFF
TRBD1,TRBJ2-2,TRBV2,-,TGTGCCAGCAGAGGATATGGACAGGGCACCGGGGAGCTGTTTTTT,CASRGYGQGTGELFF
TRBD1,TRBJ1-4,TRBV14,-,TGTGCCAGCAGCCTACAGGGGTATAATGAAAAACTGTTTTTT,CASSLQGYNEKLFF
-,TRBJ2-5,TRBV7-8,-,TGTGCCAGCAGCTTAGGGGCAGAGCAAGAGACCCAGTACTTC,CASSLGAEQETQYF
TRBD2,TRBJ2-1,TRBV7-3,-,TGTGCCAGCAGCGAACTAGCGGGGACCTCCTACAATGAGCAGTTCTTC,CASSELAGTSYNEQFF
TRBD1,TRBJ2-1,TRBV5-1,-,TGCGCCAGCAGCGAGGGACAGCCCGATGAGCAGTTCTTC,CASSEGQPDEQFF
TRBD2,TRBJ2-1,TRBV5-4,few,TGTGCCAGCAGCCCGCGGGGCGGGGGGGCCTCCTACAATGAGCAGTTCTTC,CASSPRGGGASYNEQFF
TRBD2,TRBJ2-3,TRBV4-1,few,TGCGCCAGCAGCCCTTTTGATAGCGGGGGCTCAGATACGCAGTATTTT,CASSPFDSGGSDTQYF
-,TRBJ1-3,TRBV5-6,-,TGTGCCAGCAGCTTGGTGTCAGGAAACACCATATATTTT,CASSLVSGNTIYF
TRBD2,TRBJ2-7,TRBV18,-,TGTGCCAGCTCAGAAACCGGGACTAGCGTTGAGCAGTACTTC,CASSETGTSVEQYF
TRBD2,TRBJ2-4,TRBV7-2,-,TGTGCCAGCAGCCGGGGACTAGCGGTTACCAAAAACATTCAGTACTTC,CASSRGLAVTKNIQYF
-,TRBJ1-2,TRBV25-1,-,TGTGCCAGCAGTGCATTGGGGGGGCGCGGCTACACCTTC,CASSALGGRGYTF
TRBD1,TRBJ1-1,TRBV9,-,TGTGCCCCAGGGGTAGACAGCGGGACAGGAAATCTCAATTTAACTGAAGCTTTCTTT,CAPGVDSGTGNLNLTEAFF
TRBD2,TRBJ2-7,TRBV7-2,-,TGTGCCAGCAGCTTTAGGAGCGGGGGGAAATACGAGCAGTACTTC,CASSFRSGGKYEQYF
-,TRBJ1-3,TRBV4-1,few,TGCGCCAGCAGCCAGCCCCCCTCGGACAGCTCTGGAAACACCATATATTTT,CASSQPPSDSSGNTIYF
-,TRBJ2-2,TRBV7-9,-,TGTGCCAGCAGCTTATACGGACAGCCGAACACCGGGGAGCTGTTTTTT,CASSLYGQPNTGELFF
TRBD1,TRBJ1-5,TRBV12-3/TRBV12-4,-,TGTGCCAGCAGGACAGGGGGAAATCAGCCCCAGCATTTT,CASRTGGNQPQHF
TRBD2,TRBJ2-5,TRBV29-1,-,TGCAGTTACTCCCGGGGGGTCCAAGAGACCCAGTACTTC,CSYSRGVQETQYF
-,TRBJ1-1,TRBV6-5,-,TGTGCCAGCGTCCAAAACACTGAAGCTTTCTTT,CASVQNTEAFF
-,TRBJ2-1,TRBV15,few,TGTGCCACCAGCAGAGATGGAACCGGACATACCACCTACAATGAGCAGTTCTTC,CATSRDGTGHTTYNEQFF
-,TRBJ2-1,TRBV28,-,TGTGCCAGCACCCCAGCGGGCAGGGCTTACAATGAGCAGTTCTTC,CASTPAGRAYNEQFF
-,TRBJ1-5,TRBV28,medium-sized,TGTGCCAGCAAAAGGGGTAGCTCTCAGCCCCAGCATTTT,CASKRGSSQPQHF
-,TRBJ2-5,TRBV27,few,TGTGCCAGCAGTTTATCGCAGCCCCACGGGGAGACCCAGTACTTC,CASSLSQPHGETQYF
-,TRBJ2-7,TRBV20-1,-,TGCAGTGCTAGTTGGTTCGCAGGGGCCTCCTACGAGCAGTACTTC,CSASWFAGASYEQYF
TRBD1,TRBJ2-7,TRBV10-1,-,TGCGCCAGCAGTGACCCGACCGGGACAGGGTATTACGAGCAGTACTTC,CASSDPTGTGYYEQYF
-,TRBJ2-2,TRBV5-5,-,TGTGCCAGCAGCCTCGGATCCCCGGGGACCGGGGAGCTGTTTTTT,CASSLGSPGTGELFF
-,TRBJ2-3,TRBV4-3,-,TGCGCCAGCAGCCAAGAGTTGACGGGAGATACGCAGTATTTT,CASSQELTGDTQYF
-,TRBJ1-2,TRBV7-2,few,TGTGCCAGCAGCTTACTCCCAGGGGTAACAGTAAACTATGGCTACACCTTC,CASSLLPGVTVNYGYTF
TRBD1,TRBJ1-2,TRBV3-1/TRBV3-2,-,TGTGCCAGCAGCCAAGAAGACAGGGGTCGAGGCTACACCTTC,CASSQEDRGRGYTF
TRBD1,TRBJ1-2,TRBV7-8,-,TGTGCCAGCAGCCCAACAGGGGATGGCTACACCTTC,CASSPTGDGYTF
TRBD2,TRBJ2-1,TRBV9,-,TGTGCCAGCAGCGTAAGTAGCGGGGGGAGCAATGAGCAGTTCTTC,CASSVSSGGSNEQFF
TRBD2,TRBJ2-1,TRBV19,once,TGTGCCAGTACGAGCGGGATGAGCTCCTACAATGAGCAGTTCTTC,CASTSGMSSYNEQFF
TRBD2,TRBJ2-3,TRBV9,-,TGTGCCAGCAGCTCCCTACTAGCGGGGAGCACAGATACGCAGTATTTT,CASSSLLAGSTDTQYF
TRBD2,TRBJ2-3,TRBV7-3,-,TGTGCCAGTGGGCGGGGGGCCATCACAGATACGCAGTATTTT,CASGRGAITDTQYF
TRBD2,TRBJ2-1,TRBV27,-,TGTGCCAGCAGTTTGAGCCCTAGCGGAGACTCCTACAATGAGCAGTTCTTC,CASSLSPSGDSYNEQFF
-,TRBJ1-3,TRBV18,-,TGTGCCAGCCAGACAGTCGACTCTGGAAACACCATATATTTT,CASQTVDSGNTIYF